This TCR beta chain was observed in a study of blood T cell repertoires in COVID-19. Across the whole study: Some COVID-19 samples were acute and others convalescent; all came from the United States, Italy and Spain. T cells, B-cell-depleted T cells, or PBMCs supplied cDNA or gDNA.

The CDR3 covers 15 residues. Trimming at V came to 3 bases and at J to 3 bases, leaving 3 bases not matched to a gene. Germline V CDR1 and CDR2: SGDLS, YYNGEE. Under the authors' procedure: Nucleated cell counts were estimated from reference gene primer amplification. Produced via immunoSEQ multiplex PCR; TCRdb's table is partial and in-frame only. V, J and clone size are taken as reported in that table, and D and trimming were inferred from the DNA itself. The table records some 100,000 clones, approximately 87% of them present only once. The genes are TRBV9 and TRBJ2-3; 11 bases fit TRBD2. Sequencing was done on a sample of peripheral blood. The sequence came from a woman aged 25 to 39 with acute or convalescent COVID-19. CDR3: CASSARLAGTDTQYF. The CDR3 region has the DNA TGTGCCAGCAGCGCGAGACTAGCGGGGACAGATACGCAGTATTTT. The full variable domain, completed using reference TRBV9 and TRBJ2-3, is DSGVTQTPKHLITATGQRVTLRCSPRSGDLSVYWYQQSLDQGLQFLIQYYNGEERAKGNILERFSAQQFPDLHSELNLSSLELGDSALYFCASSARLAGTDTQYFGPGTRLTVL.